Listed here are 12 T cell receptor beta chains from one sample, sequenced in a study of control samples from healthy donors and cancer patients. Here immunoSEQ multiplex PCR was the method, and the copy in TCRdb shows in-frame clones only, minus some. The table lists about 74,000 clones, 70% to 90% of them singletons. Sequencing input: blood. The source of these receptors is a woman aged 50 to 60 in good health.

V usage is TRBV6-5 and J usage is TRBJ2-7; 7 nucleotides line up with TRBD1. The germline V gene encodes CDR1 MNHEY and CDR2 SVGAGI. The CDR3 length is 14 residues. The ends lost 8 bases at V and 0 bases at J; junction bases unmatched: 7. DNA for the CDR3: TGTGCCAGCTCACAGGGGCTTTCCTCCTACGAGCAGTACTTC. Its protein is CASSQGLSSYEQYF.

The rearrangement links TRBV9 to TRBJ2-1; D is possibly TRBD2 (6 bases). Per germline, CDR1 SGDLS and CDR2 YYNGEE. CDR3 length: 13 residues. V was clipped by 0 bases and J by 5 bases, with 6 bases between them. In DNA form, the CDR3 reads TGTGCCAGCAGCGTAGGGACTAACAATGAGCAGTTCTTC. Amino acids: CASSVGTNNEQFF.

The V gene is TRBV3-1 (or the pseudogene TRBV3-2), the J gene TRBJ1-1; D uncertain. V was trimmed by 5 bases and J by 1 base, leaving 8 bases between them. Germline V gene sequence: CDR1 LGHDT, CDR2 YNNKEL (reference sequence). This CDR3 region has 13 residues. The CDR3 spells CASSNNQNTEAFF. For the CDR3, the DNA is TGTGCCAGCAGCAATAATCAGAACACTGAAGCTTTCTTT.

The chain carries TRBV9 and TRBJ1-4, with D possibly TRBD1 on 5 matching bases. This CDR3 has 15 amino acids. The V end lost 4 bases, the J end lost 2 bases, and 12 bases lay between the germline ends. Germline lookup yields CDR1 SGDLS and CDR2 YYNGEE. The CDR3 sequence is CASSLRGATNEKLFF. The CDR3 region has the DNA TGTGCCAGCAGCTTGCGAGGGGCTACTAATGAAAAACTGTTTTTT.

The rearrangement joins TRBV2 to TRBJ1-1; D remains ambiguous. Trimming shortened V by 6 bases and J by 1 base, and 9 bases separated the two germline ends. From germline, CDR1 is SNHLY and CDR2 FYNNEI. The CDR3 has 13 residues. The CDR3 bases are TGTGCCAGCAGGCAAGGACGGAACACTGAAGCTTTCTTT. Amino acid sequence: CASRQGRNTEAFF.

CDR3 bases: TGTGCCAGCAGTCGCGCTACAGGGTTCACAGATACGCAGTATTTT. Translation gives CASSRATGFTDTQYF. This sequence joins TRBV6-5 and TRBJ2-3; TRBD1 is a possible D gene (6 bases). Trimming pared 5 bases from V and 2 bases from J, leaving 14 bases between. Germline values: CDR1 MNHEY, CDR2 SVGAGI. This CDR3 has 15 residues.

The rearrangement joins TRBV9 to TRBJ2-7, with a possible D match to TRBD1 (6 bases). Deletions cut 2 bases from V and 5 bases from J, with 14 bases between. CDR1 and CDR2 from the germline V gene are SGDLS and YYNGEE. There are 14 residues in the CDR3. CDR3 in DNA: TGTGCCAGCAGCGTGACAATTACAGGGAACGAGCAGTACTTC. It encodes CASSVTITGNEQYF.

This chain joins TRBV18 and TRBJ1-1; tentatively, D is TRBD1 (5 bases). The CDR3 runs to 16 residues. Germline V CDR1 and CDR2: KGHSH, LQKENI. V was trimmed by 0 bases and J by 4 bases, leaving 15 bases between them. As DNA, the CDR3 is TGTGCCAGCTCACCACCGTGGGAAAAGGGGACCACTGAAGCTTTCTTT. This translates into CASSPPWEKGTTEAFF. Using reference TRBV18 and TRBJ1-1 for the parts outside the CDR3, the full variable domain is NAGVMQNPRHLVRRRGQEARLRCSPMKGHSHVYWYRQLPEEGLKFMVYLQKENIIDESGMPKERFSAEFPKEGPSILRIQQVVRGDSAAYFCASSPPWEKGTTEAFFGQGTRLTVV.

The V and J genes are TRBV2 and TRBJ2-3; D remains ambiguous. Trimming stripped 2 bases from V and 1 base from J, with 7 bases between. The CDR3 has 14 amino acids. CDR1 is SNHLY and CDR2 is FYNNEI in the germline V gene. In DNA form, the CDR3 reads TGTGCCAGCAGTGAACGGGCGGGCACAGATACGCAGTATTTT. Translated, it gives CASSERAGTDTQYF.

V is TRBV7-2 and J is TRBJ1-2; D ambiguous. This CDR3 has 14 amino acids. With 5 bases removed from V and 0 bases from J, the gap between germline ends came to 10 bases. CDR1 SGHTA and CDR2 FQGNSA come from the germline V gene. In DNA form, the CDR3 reads TGTGCCAGCAGCATATCGTTAGCTAACTATGGCTACACCTTC. It translates to CASSISLANYGYTF.

This rearrangement joins TRBV9 to TRBJ2-1; no firm D call. This CDR3 contains 14 residues. V dropped 4 bases and J dropped 7 bases, with 15 bases sitting between them. Germline lookup yields CDR1 SGDLS and CDR2 YYNGEE. The CDR3 sequence is CASSSTGRANEQFF. Written as DNA, the CDR3 is TGTGCCAGCAGCTCCACCGGAAGGGCAAATGAGCAGTTCTTC.

The chain couples TRBV7-9 to TRBJ1-5; 7 bases map to TRBD1. Germline CDR1 and CDR2: SEHNR and FQNEAQ (reference sequence). CDR3 length: 13 residues. V trimming: 7 bases; J trimming: 6 bases; junction bases outside the gene matches: 6. The CDR3 sequence is CASNQGGGQPQHF. CDR3 bases: TGTGCCAGCAACCAGGGGGGGGGTCAGCCCCAGCATTTT.